The 13 T cell receptor beta chains below all came from one sample that was sequenced in a study of T cell repertoires in cytomegalovirus infection. These receptors lack a known antigen. One entry per CDR3 protein, called by TCRdb with MiXCR from the reads. The repertoire includes 830,000 or so distinct CDR3 sequences, 32% of them detected once, and under 15% sits in the top ten. The material was cultured CD8+ T cells from PBMCs, obtained from culture after CMV antigen stimulation. The receptor set was obtained from a human donor in good health (CMV status not recorded). Some clones in this sample may be carry-over from other donors' samples.

In its sample, this clonotype was seen a few times. The rearrangement uses TRBV7-2 and TRBJ1-5, with no clear D. V lost 2 bases, J lost 5 bases, and 16 bases lay in between. In germline, CDR1 is SGHTA, CDR2 FQGNSA. This CDR3 is built from 16 residues. The CDR3 nucleotides are TGTGCCAGCAGCTTATTCCCTCACAGTCCCGATCAGCCCCAGCATTTT. Translating it yields CASSLFPHSPDQPQHF.

This clonotype has just a few counts. The chain combines TRBV19 with TRBJ2-1; D is possibly TRBD2 (5 bases). The V gene's germline CDR1 is LNHDA and CDR2 SQIVND (reference sequence). The CDR3 covers 13 residues. The V end lost 7 bases, the J end lost 3 bases, and 10 bases lay between the germline ends. Here the CDR3 reads CASTARDYNEQFF. CDR3 DNA: TGTGCCAGTACTGCGAGGGACTACAATGAGCAGTTCTTC.

This clonotype was observed a handful of times. This chain's CDR3 is CASSFTGTSTEAFF. The CDR3 region has the DNA TGCGCCAGCAGTTTTACAGGGACGAGCACTGAAGCTTTCTTT. V and J are TRBV5-1 and TRBJ1-1, with a tentative D call TRBD1 (6 bases). Germline lookup yields CDR1 SGHRS and CDR2 YFSETQ. The CDR3 contains 14 residues. Trimming removed 5 bases at V and 4 bases at J, with 15 bases between.

This clonotype was seen a few times. V is TRBV12-3 or TRBV12-4 and J is TRBJ1-1; D is uncertain. The CDR3 extends over 15 amino acids. Trimming removed 6 bases at V and 3 bases at J, with 17 bases between. CDR3 sequence reads: CASSDLGRLDTEAFF. The CDR3 DNA follows: TGTGCCAGCAGCGACCTCGGCCGATTAGACACTGAAGCTTTCTTT.

About this clonotype: Mismatch with germline at one junction end may stem from a read error. The chain combines TRBV12-3 or TRBV12-4 with TRBJ1-2; TRBD1 matches at 9 bases. CDR3 length: 17 residues. CDR3 DNA: TGTGCCGGCAGTTTAGTTGGGACAGGGCCGTTAACCTATGGCTACACCTTC. This sequence encodes CAGSLVGTGPLTYGYTF.

This clonotype was seen more than once but under ten times. The rearrangement joins TRBV29-1 to TRBJ2-7; D is perhaps TRBD1 or TRBD2 (5 bases each). Germline lookup yields CDR1 SQVTM and CDR2 ANQGSEA. Trimming left V 6 bases short and J 2 bases short, with 14 bases between. The CDR3 length is 13 residues. The CDR3 coding sequence is TGCAGCGTGATTGGGACGGACCCCTACGAGCAGTACTTC. Translating gives CSVIGTDPYEQYF.

In its sample, this clonotype was seen once. This is likely an artifact of a read error, given a far larger clone one base away. The chain employs TRBV7-6 and TRBJ2-1, with 14 bases lining up with TRBD2. The CDR3 extends over 15 amino acids. CDR1 SGHVS and CDR2 FNYEAQ come from the germline V gene. CDR3 amino acids: CANSPGTSGGNEQFF. The CDR3 nucleotides are TGTGCCAACAGCCCCGGGACTAGCGGGGGAAATGAGCAGTTCTTC.

This clonotype was counted once. The chain links TRBV10-3 to TRBJ2-7; TRBD2 agrees at 7 bases. Germline CDR1 and CDR2: ENHRY and SYGVKD. There are 16 residues in the CDR3. V shed 0 bases, J shed 1 base, and the junction held 6 bases outside the gene matches. The CDR3 DNA is TGTGCCATCAGTGAGTCGGATAGCGGGCTATCCTACGAGCAGTACTTC. This encodes CAISESDSGLSYEQYF.

This sequence joins TRBV6-5 and TRBJ2-2; no clear D. The germline V gene encodes CDR1 MNHEY and CDR2 SVGAGI. CDR3 length: 15 residues. The V and J ends lost 4 bases and 2 bases respectively, with 11 bases between them. CDR3 sequence: CASSLQDPNTGELFF. DNA for the CDR3: TGTGCCAGCAGTTTACAAGACCCTAACACCGGGGAGCTGTTTTTT.

The V gene is TRBV7-3, the J gene TRBJ2-5; no reliable D call. Trimming cost V 8 bases and J 0 bases, with 16 bases left between them. There are 15 residues in the CDR3. The germline CDR1 and CDR2 sequences are SGHTA and FQGTGA. CDR3: CASQDSRGYQETQYF. The CDR3 nucleotides are TGTGCCAGCCAAGATAGCAGAGGCTACCAAGAGACCCAGTACTTC. Complete variable domain (other parts from reference TRBV7-3 and TRBJ2-5): GAGVSQTPSNKVTEKGKYVELRCDPISGHTALYWYRQSLGQGPEFLIYFQGTGAADDSGLPNDRFFAVRPEGSVSTLKIQRTERGDSAVYLCASQDSRGYQETQYFGPGTRLLVL.

The gene calls are TRBV5-6 and TRBJ2-1, with a tentative D call TRBD1 (5 bases). Trimming left V 1 base short and J 2 bases short, with 13 bases between. CDR1 is SGHDT, CDR2 YYEEEE, per germline. The CDR3 spans 16 residues. DNA of the CDR3: TGTGCCAGCAGCTTGCACAGTGGGGCCCCCTACAATGAGCAGTTCTTC. Translated, it gives CASSLHSGAPYNEQFF.

In regard to this clonotype: It may be a read error: a sequence one base away is much more abundant. This chain links TRBV7-8 with TRBJ2-3; tentatively, D is TRBD2 (7 bases). V lost 5 bases to trimming and J lost 5 bases, with 23 bases between them. There are 17 residues in the CDR3. Germline CDR1 SGHVS, CDR2 FQNEAQ. The CDR3 DNA follows: TGTGCCAGCAGCCTGAGAGTGGGGGGGCCAGGGAGAGATACGCAGTATTTT. The encoded protein is CASSLRVGGPGRDTQYF. Full variable domain (missing parts from reference TRBV7-8 and TRBJ2-3): GAGVSQSPRYKVAKRGQDVALRCDPISGHVSLFWYQQALGQGPEFLTYFQNEAQLDKSGLPSDRFFAERPEGSVSTLKIQRTQQEDSAVYLCASSLRVGGPGRDTQYFGPGTRLTVL.

The J gene is TRBJ2-7, the V gene TRBV19; 8 bases are shared with TRBD1. CDR3 length: 14 amino acids. Germline V gene sequence: CDR1 LNHDA, CDR2 SQIVND (reference sequence). CDR3 sequence (DNA): TGTGTCACCTCTCCCGGGACAGGATCCTACGAGCAGTACTTC. This codes for CVTSPGTGSYEQYF.